Following are 3 T cell receptor beta chains from one sample sequenced in a study of Graves' ophthalmopathy and Graves' hyperthyroidism. TCR beta CDR3 regions were amplified from RNA transcripts. HTBI primers served in a first-round RT-PCR, which a second-round multiplex PCR followed. Using its own MiXCR run on the multiplex PCR reads, TCRdb lists one record per CDR3 protein. Among over 200,000 distinct CDR3 sequences, roughly 29% were seen once, and the ten largest hold approximately 8.2%. The specimen sequenced was peripheral blood. These receptors all stem from a man in his forties or fifties with Graves' ophthalmopathy.

In its sample, this clonotype was seen many times. This chain connects TRBV20-1 to TRBJ2-2, with D tentatively TRBD1 (5 bases). The V gene lost 3 bases and the J gene lost 0 bases, with 11 bases spanning the gap. The V gene's germline CDR1 is DFQATT and CDR2 SNEGSKA (reference sequence). CDR3 length: 15 amino acids. The CDR3 sequence: CSARPAGTNTGELFF. CDR3 coding DNA: TGCAGTGCTAGGCCGGCAGGGACGAACACCGGGGAGCTGTTTTTT.

The chain has TRBV6-1 and TRBJ1-5; D unresolved. With 4 bases removed from V and 7 bases from J, the gap between germline ends came to 11 bases. The CDR3 covers 13 residues. Germline V CDR1 and CDR2: MNHNS, SASEGT. CDR3 DNA sequence: TGTGCCAGCAGTGGTGTAGGGATACAGCCCCAGCATTTT. This gives the protein CASSGVGIQPQHF.

The chain has TRBV12-3 or TRBV12-4 and TRBJ2-7, with D hard to call. The CDR3 contains 14 residues. Trimming took off 4 bases at V and 0 bases at J, with 10 bases between the two ends. The CDR3: CASSSYTVSYEQYF. CDR3 nucleotides: TGTGCCAGCAGTTCCTACACCGTCTCCTACGAGCAGTACTTC.